The T cell receptor (beta chain) described here comes from a study of cytomegalovirus exposure and HLA in healthy donors. At the level of the study: In an earlier analysis, 90 million to 130 million unique TCR beta sequences were found from some 200 million T cells.

Trimming cost V 5 bases and J 4 bases; bases outside gene matches: 6. Germline values: CDR1 MNHNY, CDR2 SVGAGI (reference sequence). The CDR3 runs to 15 residues. PCR amplification relied on 60 Vbeta primers (plus 13 Jbeta primers). Assay: immunoSEQ multiplex PCR; the TCRdb copy retains only in-frame clones and omits some. The table lists about 180,000 clones, roughly 79% of them singletons, with over 4.5% in the top ten. The study, taken as a whole, reports: In a later analysis, across HLA loci, associated TCR counts were highest for DRB1, lowest for HLA-C. TCR beta chains associated with HLA were, in a later analysis, more clonally expanded than equally common others.

This clone was observed a few times. The antigen remains unidentified. Sample: PBMCs. This clonotype originated in a young woman in good health and CMV-seropositive. V usage is TRBV6-6 and J usage is TRBJ1-5, with 9 bases lining up with TRBD1. As DNA, the CDR3 is TGTGCCAGCAGTGACCGGACAGGGGCAAATCAGCCCCAGCATTTT. It translates to CASSDRTGANQPQHF.